These 30 T cell receptor beta chains were sequenced from one sample in a study of control samples from healthy donors and cancer patients (TCRdb year 2020). The library was produced with the immunoSEQ multiplex PCR assay. TCRdb stores this immuneACCESS table with in-frame sequences only. Part of the clones is absent; in the studies checked, under half of the shortfall reflects unresolved V genes, and no reason is known for the rest. For this sample there are about 53,000 clones; roughly 87% appear just once. More than 13% of the sample rests with the top ten. Sequenced sample: PBMCs. All receptors come from a man aged 55 to 70 with head and neck cancer.

The genes are TRBV5-8 and TRBJ1-5, with no clear D. The CDR3 is made up of 12 amino acids. The germline V gene has CDR1 SGHTS and CDR2 YDEGEE. The V end was cut by 4 bases, the J end by 9 bases, with 11 bases between. CDR3 coding DNA: TGTGCCAGCAGCCTCCCTGGTTTGCCCCAGCATTTT. The encoded protein is CASSLPGLPQHF.

The chain has TRBV5-1 and TRBJ2-1; D might be TRBD1 (6 bases). V was trimmed by 4 bases and J by 7 bases, leaving 12 bases between them. The CDR3 covers 13 residues. Per the germline V gene, CDR1 is SGHRS and CDR2 is YFSETQ. This chain's CDR3 is CASSTQTGNEQFF. CDR3 in DNA: TGCGCCAGCAGCACCCAAACAGGGAATGAGCAGTTCTTC.

The rearrangement uses TRBV6-1 and TRBJ1-4, with a possible D match to TRBD1 (6 bases). V was trimmed by 2 bases and J by 0 bases, leaving 10 bases between them. Per the germline V gene, CDR1 is MNHNS and CDR2 is SASEGT. CDR3 length: 16 residues. CDR3 loop: CASSESGTPTNEKLFF. CDR3 sequence (DNA): TGTGCCAGCAGTGAATCCGGGACACCAACTAATGAAAAACTGTTTTTT.

V usage is TRBV28 and J usage is TRBJ1-5, with D unclear. CDR3 size: 15 residues. V shed 3 bases and J shed 2 bases, with 11 bases lying between them. Germline loops: CDR1 MDHEN, CDR2 SYDVKM. Here the CDR3 reads CASSLGDTRNQPQHF. For the CDR3, the DNA is TGTGCCAGCAGTTTGGGCGACACCCGCAATCAGCCCCAGCATTTT.

This chain uses TRBV4-3 with TRBJ2-1, with 7 positions matching TRBD1. The J segment lost 5 bases and the V segment lost 3 bases, leaving 7 bases of the junction unmatched. The germline gives CDR1 LGHNA, CDR2 YSLEER. This CDR3 comprises 15 residues. The CDR3 is CASSHKDRSDNEQFF. The CDR3 nucleotides are TGCGCCAGCAGCCATAAGGACAGGAGCGACAATGAGCAGTTCTTC.

The chain uses TRBV10-1 and TRBJ2-7; maybe TRBD1 (5 bases). This CDR3 contains 13 residues. V gave up 6 bases and J gave up 1 base, with 10 bases separating them. Germline V gene sequence: CDR1 WNHNN, CDR2 SYGVQD (reference sequence). The CDR3 protein is CASSASGSYEQYF. The CDR3 bases are TGCGCCAGCAGCGCCTCAGGGTCCTACGAGCAGTACTTC.

A single count supports this clone. J is TRBJ1-1 and V is TRBV19; D remains ambiguous. Trimming shortened V by 6 bases and J by 1 base, and 12 bases separated the two germline ends. Germline lookup yields CDR1 LNHDA and CDR2 SQIVND (reference sequence). CDR3 length equals 14 residues. In nucleotides, the CDR3 is TGTGCCAGTAGACCAGGACCGACGAACACTGAAGCTTTCTTT. Its protein product is CASRPGPTNTEAFF.

The CDR3 coding sequence is TGTGCCAGCGGCTGGAGTGCTCTCCGGTGGGAGCAGTACTTC. Its translation: CASGWSALRWEQYF. The V call is TRBV21-1, the J call TRBJ2-7; the table assigns TRBD2, which was not confirmed against the DNA. TRBV21-1 is a pseudogene. This CDR3 region has 14 residues.

The gene calls are TRBV3-1 (or the pseudogene TRBV3-2) and TRBJ2-3; 9 bases are a match to TRBD1. This CDR3 is 14 amino acids long. Germline CDR1 and CDR2: LGHDT and YNNKEL (reference sequence). Trimming at V came to 1 base and at J to 7 bases, leaving 3 bases not matched to a gene. In DNA form, the CDR3 reads TGTGCCAGCAGCCAAGGACAGGGGGTTAATACGCAGTATTTT. Its protein is CASSQGQGVNTQYF.

This clone was counted a few times. This chain uses TRBV27 with TRBJ1-5, with D unclear. The V gene lost 5 bases and the J gene lost 4 bases, with 18 bases spanning the gap. The CDR3 runs to 16 residues. Germline values: CDR1 MNHEY, CDR2 SMNVEV (reference sequence). CDR3: CASSPTQATTNQPQHF. CDR3 DNA sequence: TGTGCCAGCAGTCCCACTCAGGCTACTACTAATCAGCCCCAGCATTTT.

The genes are TRBV28 and TRBJ1-5; D not resolved. CDR1 and CDR2 from the germline V gene are MDHEN and SYDVKM. Trimming removed 5 bases at V and 3 bases at J, with 5 bases between. This CDR3 is 12 amino acids long. The CDR3 bases are TGTGCCAGCAGTCGCCCCAATCAGCCCCAGCATTTT. Its translation is CASSRPNQPQHF.

This clone was recorded a few times. V and J are TRBV5-4 and TRBJ1-6, with D unclear. CDR3 length: 15 amino acids. V shed 2 bases and J shed 9 bases, with 15 bases lying between them. The V gene's germline CDR1 is SGHNT and CDR2 YYREEE (reference sequence). The CDR3 here is CASSLESGSGSPLHF. The CDR3 nucleotides are TGTGCCAGCAGCTTAGAGAGCGGTTCTGGTTCACCCCTCCACTTT. Full variable domain (remainder filled in from reference TRBV5-4 and TRBJ1-6): ETGVTQSPTHLIKTRGQQVTLRCSSQSGHNTVSWYQQALGQGPQFIFQYYREEENGRGNFPPRFSGLQFPNYSSELNVNALELDDSALYLCASSLESGSGSPLHFGNGTRLTVT.

The V gene is TRBV28, the J gene TRBJ2-1; D uncertain. The CDR3 extends over 13 amino acids. Germline V lookup: CDR1 MDHEN, CDR2 SYDVKM. The V gene lost 2 bases and the J gene lost 4 bases, with 6 bases spanning the gap. CDR3 sequence: CASSLGRYNEQFF. The CDR3 DNA is TGTGCCAGCAGTTTAGGTAGATACAATGAGCAGTTCTTC.

This clone appeared once. This sequence joins TRBV18 and TRBJ2-3; D tentatively fits TRBD1 or TRBD2 (5 bases each). CDR1 KGHSH and CDR2 LQKENI come from the germline V gene. V lost 0 bases, J lost 5 bases, and 15 bases lay in between. The CDR3 sequence is 16 residues long. The CDR3 spells CASSPPGPSQVDTQYF. Written as DNA, the CDR3 is TGTGCCAGCTCACCACCGGGACCATCACAGGTAGATACGCAGTATTTT.

J is TRBJ2-5 and V is TRBV9, with TRBD2 identical over 8 bases. Germline trimming cut 0 bases from V and 1 base from J; bases unmatched to any gene: 2. Germline V CDR1 and CDR2: SGDLS, YYNGEE. CDR3 size: 15 residues. CDR3 DNA: TGTGCCAGCAGCGTAGCTAGCGGGCCCCAAGAGACCCAGTACTTC. Encoded protein: CASSVASGPQETQYF.

The V call is TRBV15, the J call TRBJ1-5; D unclear. The V gene lost 0 bases and the J gene lost 0 bases, with 9 bases spanning the gap. The CDR3 covers 16 residues. Germline assignment: CDR1 LNHNV and CDR2 YYDKDF (reference sequence). The CDR3 reads CATSRDTAYSNQPQHF. CDR3 nucleotide sequence: TGTGCCACCAGCAGAGATACTGCCTATAGCAATCAGCCCCAGCATTTT.

The genes are TRBV7-3 and TRBJ2-2; 11 nucleotides agree with TRBD2. The germline V gene has CDR1 SGHTA and CDR2 FQGTGA. V lost 5 bases and J lost 5; bases outside the gene matches: 7. CDR3 length: 16 residues. CDR3 nucleotides: TGTGCCAGCAGCCCGAGTAGCGGGGGGGCGACCGGGGAGCTGTTTTTT. It specifies CASSPSSGGATGELFF.

The table lists this clone with a few counts. This chain connects TRBV5-1 to TRBJ1-1, with TRBD1 matching 9 bases. The CDR3 totals 17 residues. Trimming took 4 bases from V and 0 from J; bases not matched to a gene: 10. Germline-derived CDR1 and CDR2 are SGHRS and YFSETQ. CDR3 DNA: TGCGCCAGCAGCGCGGGACAGGGTTACATAATGAACACTGAAGCTTTCTTT. This translates into CASSAGQGYIMNTEAFF.

This chain joins TRBV19 and TRBJ2-1; D may be TRBD2 (5 bases). Germline CDR1 and CDR2: LNHDA and SQIVND (reference sequence). Deletions cut 3 bases from V and 4 bases from J, with 7 bases between. There are 13 residues in the CDR3. The CDR3 loop reads CASSISGYNEQFF. The CDR3 nucleotides are TGTGCCAGTAGTATTTCGGGGTACAATGAGCAGTTCTTC. Full variable domain (rest looked up from reference TRBV19 and TRBJ2-1): DGGITQSPKYLFRKEGQNVTLSCEQNLNHDAMYWYRQDPGQGLRLIYYSQIVNDFQKGDIAEGYSVSREKKESFPLTVTSAQKNPTAFYLCASSISGYNEQFFGPGTRLTVL.

This clone was counted only a few times. J is TRBJ2-6 and V is TRBV4-3; D is ambiguous. The CDR3 covers 14 residues. V was clipped by 5 bases and J by 4 bases, with 9 bases between them. Germline CDR1 LGHNA, CDR2 YSLEER. This chain's CDR3 is CASSSMRGANVLTF. As DNA, the CDR3 is TGCGCCAGCAGCTCGATGAGGGGGGCCAACGTCCTGACTTTC.

The chain carries TRBV11-3 and TRBJ2-1; maybe TRBD2 (5 bases). Germline V gives CDR1 SGHNT, CDR2 YENEEA. The CDR3 contains 15 residues. Trimming took 5 bases from V and 5 from J, leaving 16 bases between them. The CDR3 coding sequence is TGTGCCAGCAGCCGGGGAGATATCGAGGACAATGAGCAGTTCTTC. Translated: CASSRGDIEDNEQFF.

The chain is built from TRBV6-1 and TRBJ2-2; D assignment may be TRBD1 or TRBD2 (5 bases each). The germline CDR1 and CDR2 sequences are MNHNS and SASEGT. The germline V and J ends were trimmed by 1 base and 3 bases, with 6 bases remaining between them. The CDR3 is 14 amino acids. CDR3 protein: CASSEGGYTGELFF. CDR3 in DNA: TGTGCCAGCAGTGAAGGGGGGTACACCGGGGAGCTGTTTTTT.

The chain is built from TRBV28 and TRBJ1-2; D unresolved. Germline assignment: CDR1 MDHEN and CDR2 SYDVKM. This CDR3 is built from 13 residues. Trimming shortened V by 9 bases and J by 7 bases, and 18 bases separated the two germline ends. CDR3 sequence reads: CASSVRELFGYTF. The DNA of the CDR3 is TGTGCCAGTAGTGTGCGGGAGTTATTTGGCTACACCTTC.

The chain carries TRBV28 and TRBJ1-4, with TRBD1 matching 7 bases. Germline CDR1 is MDHEN and CDR2 is SYDVKM. With 5 bases clipped from V and 0 bases from J, the junction kept 3 bases outside the gene matches. The CDR3 sequence is 15 residues long. CDR3: CASSPQGATNEKLFF. DNA for the CDR3: TGTGCCAGCAGTCCTCAGGGGGCAACTAATGAAAAACTGTTTTTT.

The J gene is TRBJ2-3, the V gene TRBV6-2 or TRBV6-3; the D is unclear. The CDR3 sequence is 16 residues long. The V gene's germline CDR1 is MNHEY and CDR2 SVGEGT. The V and J ends lost 3 bases and 6 bases respectively, with 19 bases between them. CDR3 in DNA: TGTGCCAGCAGTTATTTTGGCACACCGGAGTCCGATACGCAGTATTTT. This codes for CASSYFGTPESDTQYF.

This clone was picked up one time. The chain uses TRBV4-3 and TRBJ2-2; D gene uncertain. V was pared by 1 base and J by 5 bases, with 14 bases between. Germline assignment: CDR1 LGHNA and CDR2 YSLEER. There are 16 residues in the CDR3. The CDR3 is CASSQGSSVQTGELFF. Written as DNA, the CDR3 is TGCGCCAGCAGCCAAGGTTCTAGTGTACAAACCGGGGAGCTGTTTTTT.

The gene calls are TRBV19 and TRBJ1-1; D might be TRBD1 (6 bases). The CDR3 totals 15 residues. The V and J ends lost 5 bases and 1 base respectively, with 14 bases between them. Germline CDR1 and CDR2: LNHDA and SQIVND (reference sequence). CDR3 protein: CASSAPGTSNTEAFF. The CDR3 coding sequence is TGTGCCAGTAGTGCCCCCGGGACATCGAACACTGAAGCTTTCTTT.

V usage is TRBV4-3 and J usage is TRBJ2-7; tentatively, D is TRBD2 (5 bases). The germline V gene encodes CDR1 LGHNA and CDR2 YSLEER. The CDR3 loop spans 14 amino acids. Trimming pared 4 bases from V and 3 bases from J, leaving 13 bases between. Written as DNA, the CDR3 is TGCGCCAGCAGCCTAAGCCGGGGAATCTACGAGCAGTACTTC. It encodes CASSLSRGIYEQYF.

The sample holds one count of this clone. This sample also contains other DNA sequences that code for the same CDR3. The chain combines TRBV7-2 with TRBJ2-7, with D perhaps given as TRBD1 or TRBD2 (5 bases each). This CDR3 is 12 amino acids long. From germline, CDR1 is SGHTA and CDR2 FQGNSA. Trimming cost V 6 bases and J 4 bases, with 10 bases left between them. For the CDR3, the DNA is TGTGCCAGCAGTCTCTGGGGGTACGAGCAGTACTTC. Protein: CASSLWGYEQYF.

This chain connects TRBV9 to TRBJ1-3; 10 positions match TRBD1. V lost 3 bases to trimming and J lost 2 bases; unmatched junction nucleotides: 5. Germline V gene lookup returns CDR1 SGDLS and CDR2 YYNGEE. The CDR3 is 16 amino acids. This chain's CDR3 is CASSASTGGTGNTIYF. The DNA for the CDR3 is TGTGCCAGCAGCGCTTCGACAGGGGGCACTGGAAACACCATATATTTT.